Below are 19 T cell receptor beta chains sequenced from a single sample in a study of shared clonotypes between healthy human individuals. Profiling relied on immunoSEQ multiplex PCR, and the TCRdb table lists in-frame clones only, not all of them. Among more than 1.2 million clones listed, 97% to 99% were seen once. The sample was naive CD4+ T cells sorted from blood. Indicated subset: CD45RA+ positively selected. All receptors derive from a man aged 25 to 40 in good health.

The V call is TRBV10-3, the J call TRBJ2-7; the D call may be TRBD1 or TRBD2 (5 bases each). CDR1 is ENHRY, CDR2 SYGVKD, per germline. The germline V and J ends were trimmed by 3 bases and 5 bases, with 11 bases remaining between them. This CDR3 is 13 amino acids long. This CDR3 reads CAISDIRDDEQYF. The CDR3 DNA is TGTGCCATCAGTGATATCAGGGACGACGAGCAGTACTTC.

This clone was seen just once. The chain has TRBV19 and TRBJ2-3, with 11 bases lining up with TRBD2. This CDR3 has 13 amino acids. The trim removed 11 bases at V and 3 bases at J, leaving 4 bases unmatched. Germline V lookup: CDR1 LNHDA, CDR2 SQIVND (reference sequence). In DNA, the CDR3 is TGTGCCGGAACTAGCGGGAGTACAGATACGCAGTATTTT. This codes for CAGTSGSTDTQYF.

The chain carries TRBV29-1 and TRBJ2-7; 9 nucleotides line up with TRBD1. Germline trimming cut 3 bases from V and 5 bases from J; bases unmatched to any gene: 11. Germline V lookup: CDR1 SQVTM, CDR2 ANQGSEA. The CDR3 spans 15 residues. The CDR3 reads CSVDWAGQGGHEQYF. CDR3 coding DNA: TGCAGCGTTGATTGGGCGGGACAGGGAGGACACGAGCAGTACTTC.

Of note for this clone: Other DNA sequences in the sample encode the same CDR3. The chain has TRBV18 and TRBJ2-5, with no clear D. CDR3 size: 13 residues. The germline CDR1 and CDR2 sequences are KGHSH and LQKENI. V gave up 3 bases and J gave up 2 bases, with 7 bases separating them. The CDR3 coding sequence is TGTGCCAGCTCACCGGCCTCTCAAGAGACCCAGTACTTC. Its protein product is CASSPASQETQYF.

The chain uses TRBV19 and TRBJ2-2, with a weak D call TRBD2 (6 bases). The CDR3 sequence is 14 residues long. Germline V lookup: CDR1 LNHDA, CDR2 SQIVND (reference sequence). Between the trimmed V and J ends, which lost 7 bases and 6 bases, there was a span of 15 bases. The CDR3 region is CASTVWRDAGELFF. In DNA, the CDR3 is TGTGCCAGTACGGTGTGGCGGGACGCCGGGGAGCTGTTTTTT.

V and J are TRBV6-6 and TRBJ2-5; a possible D gene is TRBD2 (5 bases). This CDR3 comprises 12 residues. Germline V gene data show CDR1 as MNHNY and CDR2 as SVGAGI (reference sequence). V gave up 8 bases and J gave up 5 bases, with 12 bases separating them. As DNA, the CDR3 is TGTGCCAGCTGGGAGAATGGGGAGACCCAGTACTTC. Translating it yields CASWENGETQYF.

The chain links TRBV14 to TRBJ2-7, with TRBD2 identical over 7 bases. The J segment lost 0 bases and the V segment lost 4 bases, leaving 9 bases of the junction unmatched. Germline CDR1 and CDR2: SGHDN and FVKESK. CDR3 length: 16 residues. CDR3 DNA: TGTGCCAGCAGCCCCATGGGGGGGGTTAGCTCCTACGAGCAGTACTTC. Encoded protein: CASSPMGGVSSYEQYF.

V is TRBV5-5 and J is TRBJ1-2; D not certain. In germline, CDR1 is SGHKS, CDR2 YYEKEE (reference sequence). The CDR3 contains 15 residues. Trimming took off 0 bases at V and 0 bases at J, with 9 bases between the two ends. CDR3 DNA: TGTGCCAGCAGCTTGGGCTTCCTAGCTAACTATGGCTACACCTTC. Amino acids: CASSLGFLANYGYTF.

V usage is TRBV11-2 and J usage is TRBJ1-2, with D unresolved. This CDR3 has 12 residues. The V gene lost 1 base and the J gene lost 7 bases, with 7 bases spanning the gap. Germline assignment: CDR1 SGHAT and CDR2 FQNNGV. CDR3 protein: CASSLVGVGYTF. CDR3 sequence (DNA): TGTGCCAGCAGCTTAGTTGGGGTTGGCTACACCTTC.

The chain employs TRBV7-9 and TRBJ2-5, with 7 positions matching TRBD1. V shed 2 bases and J 2 bases; nucleotides not matched to a gene: 8. Germline lookup yields CDR1 SEHNR and CDR2 FQNEAQ (reference sequence). The CDR3 spans 16 residues. The CDR3 is CASSLLPGRGQETQYF. In DNA form, the CDR3 reads TGTGCCAGCAGCTTACTTCCAGGCAGGGGGCAAGAGACCCAGTACTTC.

The V and J genes are TRBV10-3 and TRBJ2-2; 9 bases are shared with TRBD2. V gave up 5 bases and J gave up 4 bases; unmatched junction bases: 5. CDR1 and CDR2 from the germline V gene are ENHRY and SYGVKD. The CDR3 spans 15 residues. CDR3 protein: CAISSGTSTTGELFF. The DNA of the CDR3 is TGTGCCATCAGTTCCGGGACTAGCACCACCGGGGAGCTGTTTTTT.

This sequence joins TRBV18 and TRBJ2-3, with TRBD2 matching over 9 bases. The CDR3 spans 20 residues. J lost 1 base, V lost 1 base, and 15 bases had no gene match. Germline CDR1 is KGHSH and CDR2 is LQKENI. The CDR3 coding sequence is TGTGCCAGCTCACCACTCGCCCGAGGTAGCGGGAGTGGGGGCACAGATACGCAGTATTTT. Protein product: CASSPLARGSGSGGTDTQYF. The complete variable domain, with remaining parts taken from reference TRBV18 and TRBJ2-3, reads NAGVMQNPRHLVRRRGQEARLRCSPMKGHSHVYWYRQLPEEGLKFMVYLQKENIIDESGMPKERFSAEFPKEGPSILRIQQVVRGDSAAYFCASSPLARGSGSGGTDTQYFGPGTRLTVL.

The genes are TRBV7-9 and TRBJ2-4, with D perhaps TRBD1 or TRBD2 (5 bases each). V was shortened by 6 bases and J by 7 bases, with 19 bases between the two germline ends. The CDR3 is 15 amino acids. Per the germline V gene, CDR1 is SEHNR and CDR2 is FQNEAQ (reference sequence). The CDR3 is CASSLTGTFVNIQYF. CDR3 in DNA: TGTGCCAGCAGTCTAACCGGGACCTTCGTCAACATTCAGTACTTC. Complete variable domain (other parts from reference TRBV7-9 and TRBJ2-4): DTGVSQNPRHKITKRGQNVTFRCDPISEHNRLYWYRQTLGQGPEFLTYFQNEAQLEKSRLLSDRFSAERPKGSFSTLEIQRTEQGDSAMYLCASSLTGTFVNIQYFGAGTRLSVL.

CDR3 protein: CASRREIQDTQYF. CDR3 coding DNA: TGTGCCAGCAGGCGGGAAATTCAAGATACGCAGTATTTT. V is TRBV2 and J is TRBJ2-3; maybe TRBD2 (6 bases). Germline V lookup: CDR1 SNHLY, CDR2 FYNNEI. This CDR3 region has 13 residues. V lost 6 bases to trimming and J lost 5 bases, with 12 bases between them.

The V gene is TRBV9, the J gene TRBJ2-5; D gene unclear. This CDR3 region has 11 residues. V was trimmed by 3 bases and J by 4 bases, leaving 4 bases between them. CDR1 and CDR2 from the germline V gene are SGDLS and YYNGEE. Here the CDR3 DNA reads TGTGCCAGCAGCGCCGGAGAGACCCAGTACTTC. Protein: CASSAGETQYF.

V is TRBV10-3 and J is TRBJ1-4; D perhaps matches TRBD1 (6 bases). V lost 5 bases to trimming and J lost 1 base, with 14 bases between them. Germline V lookup: CDR1 ENHRY, CDR2 SYGVKD. This CDR3 comprises 16 residues. The CDR3 sequence: CAISNPTGQTNEKLFF. The CDR3 nucleotides are TGTGCCATCAGTAACCCCACGGGACAAACTAATGAAAAACTGTTTTTT.

V usage is TRBV5-1 and J usage is TRBJ2-2; 7 nucleotides line up with TRBD2. The CDR3 spans 15 residues. J lost 6 bases, V lost 5 bases, and 10 bases had no gene match. Germline loops: CDR1 SGHRS, CDR2 YFSETQ. The CDR3 DNA reads TGCGCCAGCAGTTCGAGCGGGAAGGTTGCCGGGGAGCTGTTTTTT. Protein sequence: CASSSSGKVAGELFF.

The chain joins TRBV9 to TRBJ1-2; TRBD1 matches 9 bases. CDR3 size: 16 residues. Germline V gene data show CDR1 as SGDLS and CDR2 as YYNGEE. The V and J ends lost 4 bases and 4 bases, in that order; junction bases with no gene match: 11. The CDR3: CASSKTGGGISYGYTF. CDR3 DNA: TGTGCCAGCAGCAAGACAGGGGGTGGCATCTCCTATGGCTACACCTTC.

CDR3: CASSFRGGTPDTQYF. CDR3 nucleotide sequence: TGTGCCAGCAGCTTTAGAGGGGGGACTCCGGATACGCAGTATTTT. J is TRBJ2-3 and V is TRBV11-2; TRBD1 or TRBD2 may be the D gene (6 bases each). The germline CDR1 and CDR2 sequences are SGHAT and FQNNGV. Trimming took off 3 bases at V and 6 bases at J, with 16 bases between the two ends. This CDR3 contains 15 residues.